The following is a T cell receptor (beta chain) sequence with its context. The data were taken from a study of T cell responses to AZD1222 COVID-19 vaccine. The assay was immunoSEQ multiplex PCR, and TCRdb's table has in-frame clones only and misses some. The data contain around 72,000 clones, roughly 82% of them singletons. This CDR3 region has 12 residues. V gave up 4 bases and J gave up 6 bases, with 10 bases separating them. The V call is TRBV12-3 or TRBV12-4, the J call TRBJ2-7, with D unresolved. The sequencing used peripheral blood, collected on day 0 of AZD1222 vaccination. This TCR came from an adult in good health. The CDR3 DNA reads as TGTGCCAGCAGTTATCTCCCATTCGAGCAGTACTTC. Protein product: CASSYLPFEQYF.